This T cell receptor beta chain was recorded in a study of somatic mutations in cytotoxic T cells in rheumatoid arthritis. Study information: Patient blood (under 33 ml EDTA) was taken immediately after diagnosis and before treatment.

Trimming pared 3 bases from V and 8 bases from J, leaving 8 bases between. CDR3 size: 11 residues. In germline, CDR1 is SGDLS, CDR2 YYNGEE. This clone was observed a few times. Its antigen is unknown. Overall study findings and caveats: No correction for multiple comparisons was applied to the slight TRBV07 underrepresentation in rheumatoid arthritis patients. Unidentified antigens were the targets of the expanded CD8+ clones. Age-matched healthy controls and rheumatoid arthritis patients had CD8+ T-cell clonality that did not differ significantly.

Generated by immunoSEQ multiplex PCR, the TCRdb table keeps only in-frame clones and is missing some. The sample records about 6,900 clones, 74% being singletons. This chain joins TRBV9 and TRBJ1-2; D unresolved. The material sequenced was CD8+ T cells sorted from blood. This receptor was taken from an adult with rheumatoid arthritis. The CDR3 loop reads CASSAGGGYTF. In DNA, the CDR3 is TGTGCCAGCAGCGCAGGAGGGGGCTACACCTTC.